The subject of this entry is one TCR beta chain. Its target is not known. CD45RO-negative, CCR7-selected cells formed the naive CD8 fraction, which excluded terminally differentiated effector memory CD45RA+ cells. This sample is part of a study of shared clonotypes between healthy human individuals. Study-wide results and limits: Naive subsets tended to show greater estimated richness than memory subsets.

The repertoire was sequenced with immunoSEQ multiplex PCR; TCRdb's copy has only in-frame clones and lacks some. The table records about 2.2 million clones, under 95% of them present only once. The junction had 12 bases not matched to a gene; V was cut back by 5 bases and J by 4 bases. Germline values: CDR1 PRHDT, CDR2 FYEKMQ (reference sequence). The CDR3 covers 16 residues. The chain has TRBV13 and TRBJ2-7; TRBD1 agrees at 9 bases. The receptor's source is a man aged 18-30 years in good health. Some clones in this sample may be carry-over from other donors' samples. The sequencing input was naive CD8+ T cells from PBMCs. This CDR3 reads CASSPSNRGRGYEQYF. The CDR3 DNA reads as TGTGCCAGCAGCCCGTCTAACAGGGGGCGCGGGTACGAGCAGTACTTC.